Detailed here is one T cell receptor (beta chain). The germline CDR1 and CDR2 sequences are SGHRS and YFSETQ. The CDR3 sequence is 14 residues long. V shed 0 bases, J shed 8 bases, and the junction held 5 bases outside the gene matches. These data come from a study of technical replicates of blood from a handful of donors. TCRdb's table, derived via immunoSEQ multiplex PCR, lists solely in-frame clones and lacks some. The table lists more than 55,000 clones, just over 90% of them singletons. Sequencing was carried out using PBMCs. This clonotype was obtained from a human donor in good health. Some clones in this sample may be carry-over from other donors' samples. The chain employs TRBV5-1 and TRBJ2-3; 8 nucleotides align to TRBD1. The CDR3 DNA is TGCGCCAGCAGCTTGGTACAGGGGGGCCCTACGCAGTATTTT. Its translation: CASSLVQGGPTQYF.